This T cell receptor beta chain was found in a study of breast tumors, draining lymph nodes, adjacent tissues. At least ten counts were recorded for this clonotype. From the multiplex PCR reads, TCRdb called clonotypes with MiXCR, one entry per CDR3 protein. The table shows some 130,000 distinct CDR3 sequences, with 20% to 25% occurring only once. Breast cancer patients provided tissue from their axillary draining lymph nodes. This receptor was taken from a female donor with breast cancer. Some clones in this sample may be carry-over from other donors' samples. Material: axillary lymph node tissue.

In DNA, the CDR3 is TGTGCCAGCAGCCAAGACTTAGCGGGAGAGGAGACCCAGTACTTC. Protein: CASSQDLAGEETQYF. J is TRBJ2-5 and V is TRBV4-2; 9 nucleotides match TRBD2. CDR1 and CDR2 from the germline V gene are LGHNA and YNFKEQ. The CDR3 runs 15 residues. J gave up 5 bases and V 0 bases, and 4 bases lay outside the gene matches.